This is a list of T cell receptor beta chains from one sample in a study of CD8 T cells in ankylosing spondylitis. TCRdb recomputed calls from the 5' RACE reads with MiXCR, one row per CDR3 protein. The table lists about 130,000 distinct CDR3 sequences, 7.3% of them singletons. What was sequenced was blood, either unsorted or a sorted T cell fraction (not recorded which). All receptors derive from a female donor with ankylosing spondylitis or in good health (not recorded which). Both conserved end residues are part of each CDR3. The D gene is left open where the match is weak. Size is omitted from some rows. Given values are once, few, many or a class for expanded clones.

clone_size j_call d_call v_call cdr3_aa cdr3_nt
NA TRBJ2-7 NA TRBV29-1 CSVLDGSYEQYF TGCAGCGTATTGGACGGATCCTACGAGCAGTACTTC
few TRBJ2-5 NA TRBV5-1 CASSFDWRGHETQYF TGCGCCAGCAGCTTCGATTGGCGGGGGCATGAGACCCAGTACTTC
many TRBJ2-2 TRBD2 TRBV7-7 CASSLGELASTGELFF TGTGCTAGCAGCTTAGGGGAACTAGCGAGCACCGGGGAGCTGTTTTTT
NA TRBJ1-5 TRBD1 TRBV24-1 CATSETPLRQGRNQPQHF TGTGCCACCAGTGAAACCCCTCTTCGACAGGGACGCAATCAGCCCCAGCATTTT
many TRBJ1-1 NA TRBV4-1 CASSQDVEFEAFF TGCGCCAGCAGCCAAGATGTTGAGTTTGAAGCTTTCTTT
many TRBJ2-5 TRBD2 TRBV11-1 CASSLKGGLAGEETQYF TGTGCCAGCAGCCTAAAAGGTGGACTAGCGGGGGAAGAGACCCAGTACTTC
NA TRBJ1-2 NA TRBV6-1 CASSEGSMGYDYTF TGTGCCAGCAGTGAGGGCTCGATGGGCTATGACTACACCTTC
NA TRBJ2-5 NA TRBV5-1 CASSLLRVGETQYF TGCGCCAGCAGCTTGTTACGGGTCGGGGAGACCCAGTACTTC
many TRBJ2-1 TRBD1 TRBV7-6 CASSYRGQADANEQFF TGTGCCAGCAGCTACCGGGGACAGGCCGACGCCAATGAGCAGTTCTTC
many TRBJ2-5 TRBD1 TRBV20-1 CSAGTGALAETQYF TGCAGTGCTGGAACAGGGGCGCTCGCAGAGACCCAGTACTTC
many TRBJ2-7 NA TRBV7-9 CASSPRRVPHEQYF TGTGCCAGCAGTCCACGGAGGGTACCTCACGAGCAGTACTTC
few TRBJ2-1 TRBD2 TRBV7-8 CASRFLAGAFSGLFF TGTGCCAGCAGATTCCTAGCGGGGGCCTTTTCGGGGCTGTTCTTC
many TRBJ2-7 NA TRBV6-5 CASSLIPSQGNYEQYF TGTGCCAGCAGTTTAATTCCAAGCCAGGGTAACTACGAGCAGTACTTC
many TRBJ2-2 NA TRBV12-3/TRBV12-4 CASSATTTGELFF TGTGCCAGCAGTGCGACCACCACCGGGGAGCTGTTTTTT
many TRBJ2-2 NA TRBV5-1 CASSLTSANTGELFF TGCGCCAGCAGCTTGACCAGCGCGAACACCGGGGAGCTGTTTTTT
few TRBJ2-6 TRBD2 TRBV5-4 CASSLAASGVSGANVLTF TGTGCCAGCAGCTTGGCGGCTAGCGGGGTCTCTGGGGCCAACGTCCTGACTTTC
many TRBJ1-2 NA TRBV12-3/TRBV12-4 CASSPRINSAGYTF TGTGCCAGCAGTCCCCGGATTAATTCAGCTGGCTACACCTTC
many TRBJ1-1 NA TRBV25-1 CASSEPGTEAFF TGTGCCAGCAGTGAGCCAGGTACAGAAGCTTTCTTT
many TRBJ1-1 NA TRBV12-3/TRBV12-4 CATSRPAWDTEAFF TGTGCCACCTCCCGGCCCGCGTGGGACACTGAAGCTTTCTTT
many TRBJ2-1 TRBD1 TRBV7-2 CASRQGARNEQFF TGTGCCAGCAGACAGGGGGCGAGAAATGAGCAGTTCTTC
few TRBJ1-1 TRBD1 TRBV3-1 CASSQDHRGQGTEAFF TGTGCCAGCAGCCAAGACCACAGGGGGCAGGGGACTGAAGCTTTCTTT
many TRBJ1-1 NA TRBV3-1 CASSPFMNTEAFF TGTGCCAGCAGCCCTTTTATGAACACTGAAGCTTTCTTT
many TRBJ2-2 TRBD1 TRBV4-2 CASSQQGRQGFDTGELFF TGTGCCAGCAGCCAACAAGGGAGACAGGGGTTCGACACCGGGGAGCTGTTTTTT
many TRBJ2-3 NA TRBV6-1 CASRRGEISTDTQYF TGTGCCAGCAGGAGGGGAGAAATAAGCACAGATACGCAGTATTTT
NA TRBJ2-3 NA TRBV4-3 CASSQVVNSRTDTQYF TGCGCCAGCAGCCAAGTGGTAAATAGCCGCACAGATACGCAGTATTTT
many TRBJ1-1 NA TRBV7-9 CASSLAIGGQGPAFF TGTGCCAGCAGCTTAGCCATCGGGGGCCAAGGCCCTGCTTTCTTT
many TRBJ2-3 TRBD1 TRBV5-1 CASSTGQGVADTQYF TGCGCCAGCAGCACGGGACAGGGTGTGGCAGATACGCAGTATTTT
many TRBJ2-3 TRBD1 TRBV5-1 CASSRGTGSTDTQYF TGCGCCAGCAGCCGGGGGACAGGGAGCACAGATACGCAGTATTTT
many TRBJ1-6 NA TRBV5-1 CASSTQGGGTNNSPLHF TGCGCCAGCAGCACCCAAGGCGGGGGGACGAATAATTCACCCCTCCACTTT
NA TRBJ1-1 NA TRBV18 CASSPETPINTEAFF TGTGCCAGCTCACCGGAGACACCTATAAACACTGAAGCTTTCTTT
NA TRBJ2-5 TRBD2 TRBV29-1 CSVGSSGGWETQYF TGCAGCGTTGGAAGTAGCGGGGGCTGGGAGACCCAGTACTTC
many TRBJ2-3 TRBD2 TRBV7-3 CASSPGLAGFLSRTDTQYF TGTGCCAGCAGCCCGGGACTAGCGGGGTTCCTCTCTCGCACAGATACGCAGTATTTT
many TRBJ1-4 NA TRBV6-6 CASSPHRSGEKLFF TGTGCCAGCAGCCCCCACCGCTCCGGTGAAAAACTGTTTTTT
once TRBJ2-7 TRBD1 TRBV5-1 CASSLETGSSEQYF TGCGCCAGCAGCTTGGAGACAGGGAGTTCCGAGCAGTACTTC
many TRBJ1-2 NA TRBV6-5 CASSYSGRTNYGYTF TGTGCCAGCAGTTACTCTGGCAGAACTAACTATGGCTACACCTTC
many TRBJ2-5 TRBD2 TRBV3-1 CASSQDLGGGTQETQYF TGTGCCAGCAGCCAAGATTTGGGCGGGGGAACCCAAGAGACCCAGTACTTC
many TRBJ2-1 TRBD2 TRBV12-3/TRBV12-4 CASSITGAGNEQFF TGTGCCAGCAGTATAACCGGAGCGGGGAATGAGCAGTTCTTC
many TRBJ2-3 NA TRBV12-3/TRBV12-4 CASSSDGTDTQYF TGTGCCAGCAGCTCCGACGGCACAGATACGCAGTATTTT
many TRBJ1-2 NA TRBV12-3/TRBV12-4 CASSFTNYGYTF TGTGCCAGCAGCTTTACTAACTATGGCTACACCTTC